This TCR beta chain was observed in a study of T cell changes during pregnancy in multiple sclerosis. This CDR3 region has 16 residues. CDR1 is ENHRY and CDR2 is SYGVKD in the germline V gene. V shed 6 bases, J shed 1 base, and the junction held 9 bases outside the gene matches. The sample holds one count of this clone. The protocol was immunoSEQ multiplex PCR, while the TCRdb copy is restricted to in-frame clones and leaves out a portion. Of approximately 39,000 clones listed, around 91% are singletons. The sample consisted of CD4+ T cells from peripheral blood mononuclear cells, taken in the second trimester of pregnancy. The V and J genes are TRBV10-3 and TRBJ1-1; TRBD1 aligns across 9 bases. The TCR originated in a female donor with multiple sclerosis, enrolled in a pregnancy study. The CDR3 sequence is CAIRVGQGAGNTEAFF. Here the CDR3 DNA reads TGTGCCATCAGGGTGGGACAGGGAGCGGGGAACACTGAAGCTTTCTTT.